Below, 8 T cell receptor beta chains from the same sample are listed, as sequenced in a study of Ad26.COV2.S vaccination and SARS-CoV-2 variants. Treatment given: roughly 19 received Ad26.COV2.S at low or high dose, single or two shots; 5 received placebo; per-sample allocation not given. Collection of the samples took place on day 63 after the first injection of vaccine or placebo. Generated by immunoSEQ multiplex PCR, the TCRdb table keeps only in-frame clones and is missing some. The sample has about 680,000 clones, more than 70% seen once. Source: peripheral blood, taken in a trial of Ad26.COV2.S vaccine versus placebo. All receptors derive from a person between 18 and 65 years old who received the Ad26.COV2.S COVID-19 vaccine or a placebo.

This chain connects TRBV27 to TRBJ1-1, with 9 nucleotides matching TRBD1. V gave up 5 bases and J gave up 1 base; unmatched junction bases: 2. This CDR3 has 14 residues. Germline-derived CDR1 and CDR2 are MNHEY and SMNVEV (reference sequence). For the CDR3, the DNA is TGTGCCAGCAGTACGGACAGGGGGAACACTGAAGCTTTCTTT. It is translated as CASSTDRGNTEAFF.

The chain combines TRBV5-5 with TRBJ1-6, with TRBD1 matching over 7 bases. This CDR3 is 15 amino acids long. Germline V lookup: CDR1 SGHKS, CDR2 YYEKEE (reference sequence). Germline trimming cut 7 bases from V and 8 bases from J; bases unmatched to any gene: 12. Written as DNA, the CDR3 is TGTGCCAGCCGCCTGGAGGGGGCTTTAGATTCACCCCTCCACTTT. This gives the protein CASRLEGALDSPLHF. The variable domain in full, completed from reference TRBV5-5 and TRBJ1-6, reads DAGVTQSPTHLIKTRGQQVTLRCSPISGHKSVSWYQQVLGQGPQFIFQYYEKEERGRGNFPDRFSARQFPNYSSELNVNALLLGDSALYLCASRLEGALDSPLHFGNGTRLTVT.

The genes are TRBV2 and TRBJ2-2, with D perhaps assigned TRBD1 or TRBD2 (6 bases each). Trimming removed 4 bases at V and 7 bases at J, with 10 bases between. CDR3 length equals 13 residues. The germline CDR1 and CDR2 sequences are SNHLY and FYNNEI. In nucleotides, the CDR3 is TGTGCCAGCAGTGTACAGGGAGGCGGGGAGCTGTTTTTT. This codes for CASSVQGGGELFF.

The chain combines TRBV7-2 with TRBJ2-4, with a weak D call TRBD1 (6 bases). The CDR3 runs to 13 residues. Trimming left V 3 bases short and J 8 bases short, with 11 bases between. The germline V gene encodes CDR1 SGHTA and CDR2 FQGNSA. CDR3 protein: CASSLTGWDIQYF. Written as DNA, the CDR3 is TGTGCCAGCAGCTTGACAGGTTGGGACATTCAGTACTTC.

The rearrangement links TRBV19 to TRBJ2-7, with 10 bases identical to TRBD1. Germline V lookup: CDR1 LNHDA, CDR2 SQIVND (reference sequence). Losses at the gene ends were 8 bases for V and 5 bases for J; bases not matched to a gene: 9. The CDR3 is 14 residues long. The DNA for the CDR3 is TGTGCCAGTTCACCGGGGACAGGGGTACACGAGCAGTACTTC. Encoded protein: CASSPGTGVHEQYF. The complete variable domain, with remaining parts taken from reference TRBV19 and TRBJ2-7, reads DGGITQSPKYLFRKEGQNVTLSCEQNLNHDAMYWYRQDPGQGLRLIYYSQIVNDFQKGDIAEGYSVSREKKESFPLTVTSAQKNPTAFYLCASSPGTGVHEQYFGPGTRLTVT.

This clone was counted a single time. The V call is TRBV5-4, the J call TRBJ2-1; a weak D match, TRBD2 (5 bases). Germline V gene data show CDR1 as SGHNT and CDR2 as YYREEE (reference sequence). V shed 4 bases and J shed 0 bases, with 14 bases lying between them. The CDR3 consists of 16 residues. CDR3 nucleotide sequence: TGTGCCAGCAGCACAGTAGCGTTCAGCTCCTACAATGAGCAGTTCTTC. Its translation: CASSTVAFSSYNEQFF.

The chain combines TRBV2 with TRBJ2-5; 7 nucleotides match TRBD1. The germline CDR1 and CDR2 sequences are SNHLY and FYNNEI. This CDR3 contains 15 residues. Losses at the gene ends were 3 bases for V and 1 base for J; bases not matched to a gene: 5. Written as DNA, the CDR3 is TGTGCCAGCAGTGATCAGGGGGTGATCCAAGAGACCCAGTACTTC. Translation: CASSDQGVIQETQYF. Filled out from reference TRBV2 and TRBJ2-5, the complete variable domain reads EPEVTQTPSHQVTQMGQEVILRCVPISNHLYFYWYRQILGQKVEFLVSFYNNEISEKSEIFDDQFSVERPDGSNFTLKIRSTKLEDSAMYFCASSDQGVIQETQYFGPGTRLLVL.

This clone was counted a single time. The gene calls are TRBV15 and TRBJ2-1; D unresolved. The V end was cut by 1 base, the J end by 8 bases, with 9 bases between. The CDR3 runs to 13 residues. Germline-derived CDR1 and CDR2 are LNHNV and YYDKDF (reference sequence). For the CDR3, the DNA is TGTGCCACCAGCAGAGTTTTGTTCGATGAGCAGTTCTTC. Encoded protein: CATSRVLFDEQFF.